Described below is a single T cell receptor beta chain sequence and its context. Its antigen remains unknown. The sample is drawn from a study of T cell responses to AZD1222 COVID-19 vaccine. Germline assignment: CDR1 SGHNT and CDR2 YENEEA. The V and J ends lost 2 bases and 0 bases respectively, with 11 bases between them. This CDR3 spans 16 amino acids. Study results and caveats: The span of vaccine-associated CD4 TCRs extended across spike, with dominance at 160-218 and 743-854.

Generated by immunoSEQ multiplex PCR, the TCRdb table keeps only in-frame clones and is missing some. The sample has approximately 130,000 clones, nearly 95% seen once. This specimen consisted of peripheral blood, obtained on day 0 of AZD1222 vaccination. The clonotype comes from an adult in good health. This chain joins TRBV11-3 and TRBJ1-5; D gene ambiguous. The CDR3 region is CASSLNHGYSNQPQHF. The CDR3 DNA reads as TGTGCCAGCAGCTTAAATCACGGTTATAGCAATCAGCCCCAGCATTTT.